The TCR beta chain described here comes from a study of blood T cell repertoires in COVID-19. The germline CDR1 and CDR2 sequences are LGHNA and YNFKEQ. CDR3 size: 15 residues. Unmatched junction bases numbered 4, after V lost 7 bases and J lost 0 bases. In the original workflow: Researchers report that nucleated cell counts were estimated from reference gene primer amplification. Sequencing was performed with immunoSEQ multiplex PCR; in TCRdb, only in-frame clones are kept and a portion is missing. V, J and clone size are those of that table, while D and trimming were read from the DNA. Among approximately 350,000 clones listed, approximately 86% were seen once.

The sequenced sample consisted of peripheral blood. The V and J genes are TRBV4-2 and TRBJ2-3, with TRBD2 identical over 10 bases. The receptor was isolated from an older woman with COVID-19, enrolled during active disease. The CDR3 region has the DNA TGTGCCAGCACTAGCGGGAGTTATAGCACAGATACGCAGTATTTT. This codes for CASTSGSYSTDTQYF.